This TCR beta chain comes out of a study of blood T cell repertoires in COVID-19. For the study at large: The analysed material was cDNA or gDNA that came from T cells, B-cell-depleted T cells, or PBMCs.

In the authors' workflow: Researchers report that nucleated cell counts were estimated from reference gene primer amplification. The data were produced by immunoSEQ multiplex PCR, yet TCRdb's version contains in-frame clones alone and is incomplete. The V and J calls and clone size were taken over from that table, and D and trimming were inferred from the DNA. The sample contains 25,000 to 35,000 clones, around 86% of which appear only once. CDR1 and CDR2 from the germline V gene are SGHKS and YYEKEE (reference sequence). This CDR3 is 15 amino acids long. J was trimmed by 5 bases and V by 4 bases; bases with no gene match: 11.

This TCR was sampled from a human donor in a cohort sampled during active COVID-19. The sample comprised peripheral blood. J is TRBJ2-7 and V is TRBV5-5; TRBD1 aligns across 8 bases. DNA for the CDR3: TGTGCCAGCAGCCTTGGCCCCGGGACAGGAAACGAGCAGTACTTC. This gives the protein CASSLGPGTGNEQYF.